This TCR beta chain was sequenced during a study of T cells in Graves' hyperthyroidism and ophthalmopathy. This clonotype was detected ten times or more. The target antigen is unknown. The CDR3 is 16 residues long. The V gene's germline CDR1 is SGHNT and CDR2 YENEEA. V was cut by 0 bases and J by 4 bases, with 13 bases left in between. Diagnoses used clinical symptoms, serum thyroxine and TRAb, thyroid ultrasound and orbital computed tomography. Each 10 ml fresh peripheral blood draw supplied the PBMCs. RNA transcripts provided the source from which TCR beta CDR3 regions were amplified. Researchers ran a first-round RT-PCR on the TCR CDR3 using the HTBI primer set. MiXCR, applied by TCRdb to the multiplex PCR reads, yields one record per CDR3 protein. The profile shows about 640,000 distinct CDR3 sequences, 20% of them singletons. Study-wide findings and caveats: Appearing also in blood were most of the thyroid clonotypes expanded above 0.001. A model built on 13 V-J features separated ophthalmopathy from stable hyperthyroidism.

The sequence was obtained from a man aged 30-40 years with Graves' ophthalmopathy. V usage is TRBV11-3 and J usage is TRBJ2-1; D call uncertain. Input material: blood. CDR3 residues: CASSLEAGAPYNEQFF. The CDR3 DNA reads as TGTGCCAGCAGCTTAGAAGCTGGCGCCCCATACAATGAGCAGTTCTTC.